The clone carrying this T cell receptor beta chain was counted many times. The germline V gene has CDR1 SGHRS and CDR2 YFSETQ. V was cut by 0 bases and J by 2 bases, with 5 bases left in between. This CDR3 has 14 amino acids. These data originate in a study of Graves' ophthalmopathy and Graves' hyperthyroidism. Using RNA transcripts, the TCR beta CDR3 regions were amplified. HTBI primers were used in a first-round RT-PCR, which preceded a second-round multiplex PCR. TCRdb passed the multiplex PCR reads through MiXCR, listing each CDR3 protein once. The data contain hundreds of thousands of distinct CDR3 sequences, over 40% of them seen just once; the ten biggest clones take up roughly 3.5%. Other autoimmune diseases, uncontrolled infections, pregnancy or lactation excluded patients from enrollment. Reliance was placed on clinical symptoms, serum thyroxine, TRAb, thyroid ultrasound and orbital computed tomography for diagnosis. The starting material, about 9.5 ml of fresh peripheral blood, provided the PBMCs.

The TCR sequence derives from an adult man with Graves' ophthalmopathy. Material for sequencing was peripheral blood. The V and J genes are TRBV5-1 and TRBJ2-2; D remains ambiguous. DNA for the CDR3: TGCGCCAGCAGCTTGGTAGGAAACACCGGGGAGCTGTTTTTT. It codes for CASSLVGNTGELFF.